These 18 T cell receptor beta chains originate from one sample sequenced in a study of control samples from healthy donors and cancer patients. Produced via immunoSEQ multiplex PCR; TCRdb's table is partial and in-frame only. The sample has some 64,000 clones, around 87% seen once. The sequenced sample consisted of PBMCs. The receptors derive from a woman aged 50 to 60 with head and neck cancer.

The chain carries TRBV6-5 and TRBJ1-1; 7 nucleotides agree with TRBD1. Germline lookup yields CDR1 MNHEY and CDR2 SVGAGI. CDR3 length: 13 amino acids. The CDR3 reads CATSGTRGTEAFF. In nucleotides, the CDR3 is TGTGCTACCTCCGGGACCAGGGGGACTGAAGCTTTCTTT.

V usage is TRBV10-3 and J usage is TRBJ2-3, with 9 nucleotides matching TRBD2. CDR3 length: 15 amino acids. V dropped 11 bases and J dropped 1; count of bases not matched to a gene: 10. The germline CDR1 and CDR2 sequences are ENHRY and SYGVKD. In DNA, the CDR3 is TGTGCCGCCACGGCGGGGGGGCCGGGCACAGATACGCAGTATTTT. This translates into CAATAGGPGTDTQYF.

This sequence joins TRBV10-3 and TRBJ2-7; 8 nucleotides line up with TRBD2. The CDR3 is 15 amino acids. Per the germline V gene, CDR1 is ENHRY and CDR2 is SYGVKD. V dropped 6 bases and J dropped 5; count of bases not matched to a gene: 12. The CDR3 here is CAIRPGGRGNDEQYF. The CDR3 bases are TGTGCCATCAGGCCGGGGGGGAGGGGAAACGACGAGCAGTACTTC.

Comments on this clone: Compared with germline, one end of the junction differs, possibly owing to a read error. Other nucleotide sequences from this sample produce the same CDR3. This chain uses TRBV5-4 with TRBJ1-2; D not certain. The CDR3 is 14 amino acids. The germline V gene has CDR1 SGHNT and CDR2 YYREEE (reference sequence). The CDR3 nucleotides are TGCGCCAGCAGCCCCGCTCTGGTTGGGTATGGCTACACCTTC. Amino acid sequence: CASSPALVGYGYTF.

CDR3 bases: TGTGCCAGCAGCTTTCTTGATCAGGGAATTGCTGGCTACACCTTC. Translating gives CASSFLDQGIAGYTF. The chain joins TRBV5-8 to TRBJ1-2; a possible D gene is TRBD1 (5 bases). This CDR3 is built from 15 residues. Germline V CDR1 and CDR2: SGHTS, YDEGEE. The V gene lost 2 bases and the J gene lost 7 bases, with 18 bases spanning the gap.

This clone was found a few times. The genes are TRBV2 and TRBJ2-7; 9 bases are a match to TRBD1. The V segment lost 7 bases and the J segment 5 bases; nucleotides outside the gene matches: 9. The CDR3 contains 14 residues. Germline CDR1 is SNHLY and CDR2 is FYNNEI. CDR3 protein: CASTGRDRVNEQYF. In DNA form, the CDR3 reads TGTGCCAGCACGGGGCGGGACAGGGTTAACGAGCAGTACTTC.

The chain combines TRBV29-1 with TRBJ2-7, with D unclear. V was shortened by 6 bases and J by 5 bases, with 14 bases between the two germline ends. The V gene's germline CDR1 is SQVTM and CDR2 ANQGSEA. The CDR3 runs 12 residues. The CDR3 protein is CSVSLGPDEQYF. The CDR3 region has the DNA TGCAGCGTCTCCTTGGGTCCGGACGAGCAGTACTTC.

This chain uses TRBV5-5 with TRBJ1-6; D remains ambiguous. V was clipped by 2 bases and J by 5 bases, with 11 bases between them. The germline V gene encodes CDR1 SGHKS and CDR2 YYEKEE (reference sequence). The CDR3 covers 15 residues. This CDR3 is CASSLGSANNSPLHF. The CDR3 DNA follows: TGTGCCAGCAGCTTAGGAAGCGCAAATAATTCACCCCTCCACTTT.

This clone was seen repeatedly, ten times or more. The chain links TRBV6-5 to TRBJ1-1; D is uncertain. V dropped 0 bases and J dropped 3 bases, with 11 bases sitting between them. The CDR3 has 15 residues. CDR1 is MNHEY, CDR2 SVGAGI, per germline. CDR3 loop: CASSYSPAADTEAFF. The CDR3 DNA reads TGTGCCAGCAGTTACTCTCCAGCAGCGGACACTGAAGCTTTCTTT.

The chain is built from TRBV18 and TRBJ2-2, with a weak D call TRBD1 (5 bases). This CDR3 comprises 15 residues. CDR1 is KGHSH and CDR2 is LQKENI in the germline V gene. The V gene lost 2 bases and the J gene lost 1 base, with 8 bases spanning the gap. CDR3: CASSPVGVNTGELFF. DNA for the CDR3: TGTGCCAGCTCACCAGTAGGGGTGAACACCGGGGAGCTGTTTTTT.

This rearrangement joins TRBV7-3 to TRBJ2-1, with 12 bases matching TRBD1. The J segment lost 0 bases and the V segment lost 5 bases, leaving 23 bases of the junction unmatched. This CDR3 has 23 residues. The germline V gene has CDR1 SGHTA and CDR2 FQGTGA. The CDR3 region is CASSVIKLLPGTGGIPSYNEQFF. CDR3 DNA sequence: TGTGCCAGCAGCGTAATTAAATTGCTACCCGGGACAGGGGGCATCCCCTCCTACAATGAGCAGTTCTTC. Full variable domain (remainder filled in from reference TRBV7-3 and TRBJ2-1): GAGVSQTPSNKVTEKGKYVELRCDPISGHTALYWYRQSLGQGPEFLIYFQGTGAADDSGLPNDRFFAVRPEGSVSTLKIQRTERGDSAVYLCASSVIKLLPGTGGIPSYNEQFFGPGTRLTVL.

The rearrangement links TRBV5-4 to TRBJ1-2, with D possibly matching TRBD1 (5 bases). The V gene lost 0 bases and the J gene lost 6 bases, with 18 bases spanning the gap. Germline V lookup: CDR1 SGHNT, CDR2 YYREEE (reference sequence). This CDR3 region has 16 residues. CDR3: CASSLESRRQGDGYTF. CDR3 bases: TGTGCCAGCAGCTTGGAAAGTCGTCGGCAGGGAGATGGCTACACCTTC. Complete variable domain (other parts from reference TRBV5-4 and TRBJ1-2): ETGVTQSPTHLIKTRGQQVTLRCSSQSGHNTVSWYQQALGQGPQFIFQYYREEENGRGNFPPRFSGLQFPNYSSELNVNALELDDSALYLCASSLESRRQGDGYTFGSGTRLTVV.

The chain links TRBV7-3 to TRBJ2-1; 7 bases map to TRBD1. Germline values: CDR1 SGHTA, CDR2 FQGTGA. V was pared by 5 bases and J by 4 bases, with 5 bases of the junction left unmatched. This CDR3 has 14 residues. DNA for the CDR3: TGTGCCAGCAGCCGCACGGGACAGTACAATGAGCAGTTCTTC. Its translation: CASSRTGQYNEQFF.

V is TRBV5-1 and J is TRBJ1-3; 9 nucleotides agree with TRBD1. CDR3 length equals 16 residues. V shed 4 bases, J shed 0 bases, and the junction held 5 bases outside the gene matches. In germline, CDR1 is SGHRS, CDR2 YFSETQ. CDR3 bases: TGCGCCAGCAGCGGCGGGGGACAGGGCTCTGGAAACACCATATATTTT. It yields the protein CASSGGGQGSGNTIYF.

J is TRBJ2-2 and V is TRBV11-2; D call uncertain. Germline-derived CDR1 and CDR2 are SGHAT and FQNNGV. V was trimmed by 7 bases and J by 1 base, leaving 4 bases between them. This CDR3 region has 12 residues. CDR3 DNA sequence: TGTGCCAGCAACCTGAACACCGGGGAGCTGTTTTTT. The encoded protein is CASNLNTGELFF. The variable domain in full, completed from reference TRBV11-2 and TRBJ2-2, reads EAGVAQSPRYKIIEKRQSVAFWCNPISGHATLYWYQQILGQGPKLLIQFQNNGVVDDSQLPKDRFSAERLKGVDSTLKIQPAKLEDSAVYLCASNLNTGELFFGEGSRLTVL.

In its sample, this clone was seen once. V and J are TRBV2 and TRBJ1-2, with no clear D. Trimming left V 3 bases short and J 3 bases short, with 11 bases between. From germline, CDR1 is SNHLY and CDR2 FYNNEI. The CDR3 is made up of 14 amino acids. CDR3 sequence reads: CASSDYARDYGYTF. CDR3 bases: TGTGCCAGCAGTGACTATGCCCGAGACTATGGCTACACCTTC.

The chain has TRBV7-3 and TRBJ2-1; TRBD1 matches 9 bases. J was trimmed by 2 bases and V by 5 bases; bases with no gene match: 10. This CDR3 spans 17 amino acids. Germline CDR1 is SGHTA and CDR2 is FQGTGA. The CDR3 region is CASSPHRQGGAYNEQFF. The DNA for the CDR3 is TGTGCCAGCAGCCCCCACCGACAGGGGGGCGCCTACAATGAGCAGTTCTTC.

The rearrangement joins TRBV7-8 to TRBJ2-7; possibly TRBD1 for D (5 bases). CDR1 is SGHVS, CDR2 FQNEAQ, per germline. The CDR3 runs to 13 residues. Trimming stripped 5 bases from V and 2 bases from J, with 10 bases between. The CDR3 is CASSPQTAYEQYF. Written as DNA, the CDR3 is TGTGCCAGCAGCCCGCAGACAGCCTACGAGCAGTACTTC. Based on the CDR3 plus reference TRBV7-8 and TRBJ2-7, the full variable domain is GAGVSQSPRYKVAKRGQDVALRCDPISGHVSLFWYQQALGQGPEFLTYFQNEAQLDKSGLPSDRFFAERPEGSVSTLKIQRTQQEDSAVYLCASSPQTAYEQYFGPGTRLTVT.